This T cell receptor (beta chain) was recorded in a study of T cells in Graves' hyperthyroidism and ophthalmopathy. Overall study: Pretreatment peripheral blood was obtained at initial diagnosis. Study-level points and caveats: Patients with ophthalmopathy were separated from those with stable hyperthyroidism by a 13 V-J model.

This clonotype was detected many times. No antigen is known for it. Stable Graves' hyperthyroidism meant no ophthalmopathy progression within 18 months. Diagnoses used clinical symptoms, serum thyroxine and TRAb, thyroid ultrasound and orbital computed tomography. TCR beta CDR3 regions were amplified from RNA. HTBI primers drove first-round RT-PCR of the TCR CDR3. A single record per CDR3 protein comes from TCRdb applying MiXCR to the multiplex PCR reads. The table records approximately 410,000 distinct CDR3 sequences, roughly 13% of them present only once. From germline, CDR1 is MNHNS and CDR2 SASEGT. Trimming took off 7 bases at V and 3 bases at J, with 12 bases between the two ends. This CDR3 comprises 13 residues.

The receptor was isolated from a young woman with Graves' hyperthyroidism. Source material: blood. The chain joins TRBV6-1 to TRBJ1-1; D not certain. This chain's CDR3 is CASTLPGDTEAFF. The CDR3 region has the DNA TGTGCCAGCACACTCCCGGGTGACACTGAAGCTTTCTTT.